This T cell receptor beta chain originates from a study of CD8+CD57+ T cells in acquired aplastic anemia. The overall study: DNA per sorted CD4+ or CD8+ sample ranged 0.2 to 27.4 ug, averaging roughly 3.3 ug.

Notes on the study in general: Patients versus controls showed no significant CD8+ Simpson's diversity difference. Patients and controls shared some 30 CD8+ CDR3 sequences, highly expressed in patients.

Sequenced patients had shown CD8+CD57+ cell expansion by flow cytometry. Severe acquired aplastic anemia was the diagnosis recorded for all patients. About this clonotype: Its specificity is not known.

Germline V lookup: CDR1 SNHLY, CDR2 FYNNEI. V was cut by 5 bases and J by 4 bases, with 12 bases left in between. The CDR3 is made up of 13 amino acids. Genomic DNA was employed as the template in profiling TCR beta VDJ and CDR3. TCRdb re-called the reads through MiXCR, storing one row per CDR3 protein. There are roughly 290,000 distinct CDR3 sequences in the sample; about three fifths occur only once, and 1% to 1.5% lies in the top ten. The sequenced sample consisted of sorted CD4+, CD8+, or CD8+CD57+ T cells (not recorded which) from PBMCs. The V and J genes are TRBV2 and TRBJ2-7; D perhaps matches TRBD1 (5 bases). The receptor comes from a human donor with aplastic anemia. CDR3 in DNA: TGTGCCAGCAGTTACCAGACAGAATACGAGCAGTACTTC. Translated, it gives CASSYQTEYEQYF.